Each of the 22 T cell receptor beta chains below was sequenced from the same sample in a study of CD8+CD57+ T cells in acquired aplastic anemia. Sequencing was done on patients that had shown CD8+CD57+ cell expansion by flow cytometry. Profiles of TCR beta VDJ and CDR3 were generated from a genomic DNA template. MiXCR, applied by TCRdb to the reads, yields one record per CDR3 protein. The sample has about 180,000 distinct CDR3 sequences; around 60% are singletons. Sequenced: sorted CD4+, CD8+, or CD8+CD57+ T cells (not recorded which) from PBMCs. These TCRs come from a human donor with aplastic anemia.

The chain uses TRBV19 and TRBJ1-5; TRBD1 aligns across 8 bases. The CDR3 is 15 residues long. J lost 3 bases, V lost 3 bases, and 4 bases had no gene match. Germline assignment: CDR1 LNHDA and CDR2 SQIVND (reference sequence). The CDR3 nucleotides are TGTGCCAGTAGTATGGGACAGGTCAACAATCAGCCCCAGCATTTT. Protein product: CASSMGQVNNQPQHF. The variable domain in full, completed from reference TRBV19 and TRBJ1-5, reads DGGITQSPKYLFRKEGQNVTLSCEQNLNHDAMYWYRQDPGQGLRLIYYSQIVNDFQKGDIAEGYSVSREKKESFPLTVTSAQKNPTAFYLCASSMGQVNNQPQHFGDGTRLSIL.

The sample holds many counts of this clonotype. In DNA form, the CDR3 reads TGTGCCAGCAGCTTATCCCTGCCACAAGAGACCCAGTACTTC. Translating gives CASSLSLPQETQYF. The genes are TRBV7-8 and TRBJ2-5; D unresolved. The CDR3 has 14 residues. Trimming cost V 2 bases and J 2 bases, with 9 bases left between them. Germline CDR1 reads SGHVS; CDR2 reads FQNEAQ.

Ten or more counts support this clonotype. J is TRBJ2-1 and V is TRBV5-1, with D possibly TRBD1 on 5 matching bases. The germline V and J ends were trimmed by 0 bases and 4 bases, with 11 bases remaining between them. The CDR3 is 15 amino acids. Germline values: CDR1 SGHRS, CDR2 YFSETQ. The CDR3 loop is CASSLGQGEYNEQFF. The CDR3 DNA sequence: TGCGCCAGCAGCTTGGGGCAGGGCGAATACAATGAGCAGTTCTTC. Looking up the rest from reference TRBV5-1 and TRBJ2-1 gives the full variable domain: KAGVTQTPRYLIKTRGQQVTLSCSPISGHRSVSWYQQTPGQGLQFLFEYFSETQRNKGNFPGRFSGRQFSNSRSEMNVSTLELGDSALYLCASSLGQGEYNEQFFGPGTRLTVL.

The chain recombines TRBV2 with TRBJ2-1; 9 bases agree with TRBD1. Trimming took 3 bases from V and 2 from J; bases not matched to a gene: 14. Germline-derived CDR1 and CDR2 are SNHLY and FYNNEI. This CDR3 comprises 19 residues. CDR3 bases: TGTGCCAGCAGTGAGAACAGGGGGCAATCCGGGAGGCCCTACAATGAGCAGTTCTTC. It yields the protein CASSENRGQSGRPYNEQFF.

The chain employs TRBV20-1 and TRBJ1-2; possible D gene TRBD1, 5 bases. The germline CDR1 and CDR2 sequences are DFQATT and SNEGSKA (reference sequence). Trimming pared 6 bases from V and 2 bases from J, leaving 16 bases between. The CDR3 runs 14 residues. CDR3 residues: CSALPPGLNYGYTF. CDR3 DNA: TGCAGTGCCCTTCCCCCGGGACTCAACTATGGCTACACCTTC.

The chain joins TRBV7-6 to TRBJ2-7, with D perhaps TRBD1 (6 bases). The V gene lost 3 bases and the J gene lost 6 bases, with 15 bases spanning the gap. CDR1 and CDR2 (germline): SGHVS, FNYEAQ. CDR3 length equals 14 residues. Written as DNA, the CDR3 is TGTGCCAGCAGCTTGAGAACGACAGGATCCGAGCAGTACTTC. This sequence encodes CASSLRTTGSEQYF.

The table lists this clonotype with many counts. The chain combines TRBV27 with TRBJ2-7; TRBD1 might be the D (5 bases). V was shortened by 2 bases and J by 4 bases, with 9 bases between the two germline ends. The CDR3 is 13 amino acids. Germline CDR1 reads MNHEY; CDR2 reads SMNVEV (reference sequence). Here the CDR3 DNA reads TGTGCCAGCAGTTTAACAGGTGGATACGAGCAGTACTTC. It encodes CASSLTGGYEQYF.

This clonotype has at least ten counts. The gene calls are TRBV29-1 and TRBJ2-3, with 7 bases fitting TRBD2. Looked up from germline, CDR1 is SQVTM and CDR2 is ANQGSEA. This CDR3 is built from 15 residues. Trimming removed 1 base from V and 2 bases from J; junction bases left unmatched: 6. In DNA, the CDR3 is TGCAGCGTTGAAGGCGGGGGAGGGGACACAGATACGCAGTATTTT. Translation: CSVEGGGGDTDTQYF.

This clonotype was observed many times. This chain connects TRBV4-1 to TRBJ1-4; D perhaps matches TRBD1 (5 bases). Germline V lookup: CDR1 MGHRA, CDR2 YSYEKL. This CDR3 has 13 amino acids. V dropped 5 bases and J dropped 10 bases, with 14 bases sitting between them. CDR3 nucleotides: TGCGCCAGCAGCTCTTCCGAAGGGGTAAAACTGTTTTTT. It is translated as CASSSSEGVKLFF.

This clonotype was found once. This chain connects TRBV20-1 to TRBJ1-2; no clear D. V lost 7 bases and J 0 bases, leaving 30 bases between the germline ends. The CDR3 contains 19 residues. CDR1 is DFQATT and CDR2 is SNEGSKA in the germline V gene (reference sequence). DNA of the CDR3: TGCAGTGTCCCTTTTAGAGTGGCTATATTCTTATGTGCTAACTATGGCTACACCTTC. Translation gives CSVPFRVAIFLCANYGYTF.

This sequence joins TRBV10-3 and TRBJ2-5; possibly TRBD1 for D (5 bases). The CDR3 length is 10 residues. Germline V CDR1 and CDR2: ENHRY, SYGVKD. The V gene lost 10 bases and the J gene lost 10 bases, with 13 bases spanning the gap. The CDR3 nucleotides read TGTGCCAGCAGGAATCAGGGCCAGTACTTC. Translation: CASRNQGQYF.

This clonotype appeared a few times. The chain couples TRBV11-2 to TRBJ1-2; no clear D gene. CDR1 is SGHAT, CDR2 FQNNGV, per germline. V was shortened by 1 base and J by 4 bases, with 13 bases between the two germline ends. CDR3 length: 15 residues. In DNA form, the CDR3 reads TGTGCCAGCAGCTTAGTCTTCAACAGCTTCTATGGCTACACCTTC. Encoded protein: CASSLVFNSFYGYTF.

At least ten counts were recorded for this clonotype. The chain recombines TRBV19 with TRBJ1-6, with D possibly TRBD1 on 6 matching bases. The CDR3 spans 13 residues. Between the trimmed V and J ends, which lost 7 bases and 6 bases, there was a span of 10 bases. The germline V gene encodes CDR1 LNHDA and CDR2 SQIVND (reference sequence). CDR3 region: CASKQQGNSPLHF. CDR3 nucleotide sequence: TGTGCCAGTAAACAACAGGGTAATTCACCCCTCCACTTT.

The V call is TRBV5-1, the J call TRBJ2-7, with TRBD2 as a possible D gene (5 bases). Trimming removed 5 bases at V and 2 bases at J, with 17 bases between. Germline V CDR1 and CDR2: SGHRS, YFSETQ. This CDR3 has 15 amino acids. CDR3: CASSSTSGQPYEQYF. The CDR3 DNA sequence: TGCGCCAGCAGTAGTACCAGCGGCCAACCCTACGAGCAGTACTTC.

This clonotype was observed a handful of times. V gene TRBV20-1 combines with J gene TRBJ2-3, with D perhaps being TRBD1 or TRBD2 (5 bases each). This CDR3 comprises 13 residues. Germline values: CDR1 DFQATT, CDR2 SNEGSKA (reference sequence). Trimming stripped 7 bases from V and 1 base from J, with 12 bases between. The CDR3 region has the DNA TGCAGTGTGAGGGGTGCACGCACAGATACGCAGTATTTT. Translation: CSVRGARTDTQYF.

The chain combines TRBV2 with TRBJ2-7; TRBD1 or TRBD2 may be the D gene (5 bases each). V was pared by 6 bases and J by 4 bases, with 16 bases between. The CDR3 runs to 14 residues. Germline V gene data show CDR1 as SNHLY and CDR2 as FYNNEI. CDR3 region: CASSHRDGGYEQYF. For the CDR3, the DNA is TGTGCCAGCAGCCACCGGGACGGTGGTTACGAGCAGTACTTC.

In its sample, this clonotype was seen a few times. The chain joins TRBV7-2 to TRBJ2-7; D possibly uses TRBD1 or TRBD2 (5 bases each). This CDR3 has 14 residues. Germline V gene sequence: CDR1 SGHTA, CDR2 FQGNSA. The V and J ends lost 1 base and 2 bases respectively, with 9 bases between them. CDR3 DNA sequence: TGTGCCAGCAGCTTAGGGGGGTTCGCCTACGAGCAGTACTTC. This encodes CASSLGGFAYEQYF.

V gene TRBV24-1 combines with J gene TRBJ2-3; D remains unclear. V was trimmed by 3 bases and J by 6 bases, leaving 15 bases between them. The CDR3 loop spans 15 amino acids. Germline CDR1 is KGHDR and CDR2 is SFDVKD. CDR3 region: CATSDRHSLGDTQYF. CDR3 sequence (DNA): TGTGCCACCAGTGATCGGCACTCGCTAGGTGATACGCAGTATTTT.

The table lists this clonotype with many counts. The chain recombines TRBV4-1 with TRBJ1-6; a weak D match, TRBD1 (5 bases). This CDR3 has 17 residues. Trimming pared 0 bases from V and 7 bases from J, leaving 16 bases between. Looked up from germline, CDR1 is MGHRA and CDR2 is YSYEKL. The CDR3 DNA sequence: TGCGCCAGCAGCCAAGACAGGGAAGTAACACGCAATTCACCCCTCCACTTT. Its protein is CASSQDREVTRNSPLHF.

The rearrangement joins TRBV6-9 to TRBJ1-2, with unresolved D. CDR3 size: 12 residues. CDR1 and CDR2 (germline): MNHGY, SVAAGI. V dropped 3 bases and J dropped 10 bases, with 12 bases sitting between them. CDR3 sequence reads: CASSYVRNVYTF. Here the CDR3 DNA reads TGTGCCAGCAGTTACGTGCGAAACGTCTACACCTTC.

This chain connects TRBV2 to TRBJ2-4, with D possibly TRBD1 on 6 matching bases. Trimming took off 8 bases at V and 3 bases at J, with 14 bases between the two ends. The CDR3 runs 14 residues. Germline lookup yields CDR1 SNHLY and CDR2 FYNNEI. CDR3 residues: CASSDRGYKNIQYF. The CDR3, as DNA: TGTGCCAGCTCGGACAGAGGTTACAAAAACATTCAGTACTTC.

This clonotype came up a few times. The gene calls are TRBV6-4 and TRBJ1-2; possible D gene TRBD1, 6 bases. Looked up from germline, CDR1 is MRHNA and CDR2 is SNTAGT. This CDR3 comprises 15 residues. V was cut by 2 bases and J by 2 bases, with 12 bases left in between. The CDR3 region has the DNA TGTGCCAGCAGTGACGTAGGGGGGACCAACTATGGCTACACCTTC. Translated: CASSDVGGTNYGYTF.